This T cell receptor beta chain was retrieved from a study of beta chain features in type 1 diabetes (dated by TCRdb to 2016 to 2018). For the wider study: Mean age, gender distribution, total cell number and subset yield did not differ between patients and healthy donors. A total of roughly 100,000,000 sorted cells were examined across all samples, and the number of cells per subset was strongly correlated with RNA yield. In the study, TCRB repertoires of sorted circulating CD4+ T cell subsets from recently diagnosed type 1 diabetes patients were compared with those of matched healthy donors. Whereas all 30 or so donors provided naive and central memory subsets, regulatory and stem cell-like memory subsets were isolated from just 8 patients and about eight healthy donors.

Points the paper makes about the study in general: Because small numbers of individuals were included in the HLA sub-analyses, any influence of HLA type on TCRB rearrangement was left unresolved. Shorter templates might be favored by PCR, yet because patient and control samples were amplified and corrected together, any such skew would affect both groups equally. A moderate but significant shortening of TCRB CDR3 length was observed in type 1 diabetes patients in all four CD4+ subsets. Naive, central memory and regulatory TCRB repertoires appeared to be more similar among patients than among healthy donors. Because cDNA was sequenced instead of genomic DNA, highly expressing activated cells could be over-represented, though the groups showed no difference in activation or CD3 levels. At VDJ recombination sites, type 1 diabetes patients had fewer insertions and more deleted nucleotides, which implies abnormalities in thymic rearrangement.

Each donor gave one peripheral blood draw, averaging approximately 110 mL, which was collected into heparinised tubes. A BD FACSAria II and a panel including CD45RO, CCR7, CD25, CD127, CD95 and CD27 were used to sort naive, central memory, regulatory and stem cell-like memory CD4+ T cells. Purity was above 98% for every sorted population. Right away, PBMCs were isolated by Lymphoprep density gradient centrifugation and were stained directly, with no culture step. Samples were stained and sorted in pairs, with one healthy donor and one patient per experiment, so that batch effects were minimized. The High Capacity cDNA Reverse Transcription Kit was used to reverse transcribe all of the isolated RNA, meaning that expressed TCRB transcripts were what got sequenced. Deep immunoSEQ sequencing was performed on naive, central memory and regulatory T cell samples, with an average of around 3.4 million total reads per sample. Sorted cells were lysed in RLT buffer, and RNA was extracted using DNase-treated RNeasy Micro or Mini kits according to cell number. To prevent cross-contamination, every cell subset was processed on its own, while patient and healthy donor samples were processed together. The immunoSEQ multiplex PCR was used to amplify TCRB sequences from cDNA, generating 87-bp fragments that spanned the CDR3 region. Sequencing of the amplicons was done on the Illumina HiSeq platform. Processing in the source paper ran as follows. Synthetic template baselines were used to correct PCR bias computationally, reads within Hamming distance 2 were collapsed together, and singletons that could not be merged were discarded. Reads were aligned against IMGT to assign V, D and J genes, CDR3 length and insertions or deletions at six rearrangement sites. Clonotype counts were normalized to sorted cell number within each subset before computing true diversity and Gini coefficients with the tcR R package. Repertoire sharing was quantified using the overlap coefficient calculated on TCRB nucleotide sequences. TCRdb took over this immuneACCESS table, retaining in-frame rearrangements with V and J assigned. Such tables are incomplete; in checked studies, under half of the missing clones stem from an unresolved V gene, and the remainder is unexplained. D and trimming were read from the DNA, whereas the V and J calls and clone size are those reported in that table. The sample profile shows approximately 140,000 clones; approximately 10% of them were found once. The biggest ten clones account for 0.75% of the sample.

Reading the germline V gene gives CDR1 LGHNA and CDR2 YSLEER. Trimming costs V 4 bases and J 3 bases, and their ends lie 9 bases apart. From the cysteine up to the phenylalanine, the CDR3 has a length of 13 residues. This entry keeps only the CDR3 DNA: 39 bases, framed from base 1. As concerns this clone: Which antigen it targets is not known. Base qualities are missing; no much larger clone stands one base away.

This receptor was obtained from a man aged 30 to 45 with type 1 diabetes. The chain employs TRBV4-3 and TRBJ1-1; too little of a D gene remains to name it. The sequenced sample consisted of central memory CD4+ T cells from blood. The nucleotide sequence reads as follows: TGCGCCAGCAGCCTAACGAGGGACACTGAAGCTTTCTTT. Its translation is CASSLTRDTEAFF.